This TCR beta chain emerged from a study of identical twins. Findings of the study overall: Twin pairs' shared out-of-frame alpha sequences were enriched in low generation probability. Instead of following the same donors, the conclusions were based on cross-sectional statistical analysis.

With regard to this clonotype: What it recognizes is unknown.

Only healthy Caucasians were included as donors. V dropped 7 bases and J dropped 6; count of bases not matched to a gene: 7. The CDR3 is 15 residues long. Germline assignment: CDR1 SNHLY and CDR2 FYNNEI. A universal primer site was incorporated via template switching, and the cDNA contained unique molecular identifiers. TCRdb reprocessed the 5' RACE reads with MiXCR, giving one entry per CDR3 protein. The data show hundreds of thousands of distinct CDR3 sequences, 8.5% to 9% seen once. The sample also formed part of further work on yellow fever vaccine responses in identical twins.

The sequenced sample was PBMCs. This clonotype was obtained from a woman between 18 and 29 years old in good health. The chain combines TRBV2 with TRBJ1-5; TRBD1 matches 12 bases. The CDR3 nucleotides are TGTGCCAGCACTCGGGACAGGGGGCCCAGTCAGCCCCAGCATTTT. It encodes CASTRDRGPSQPQHF.